This T cell receptor (beta chain) was found in a study of T cells in Graves' hyperthyroidism and ophthalmopathy. Study-wide background: Initial diagnosis, before any treatment, was when peripheral blood was collected.

Template material for amplifying TCR beta CDR3 regions consisted of RNA transcripts. The TCR CDR3 first-round RT-PCR relied on the HTBI primer set. TCRdb redid the calling of the multiplex PCR reads with MiXCR, one entry per CDR3 protein. The table records 300,000 to 400,000 distinct CDR3 sequences, less than 20% of them present only once. The sample holds many counts of this clonotype. The antigen is undetermined. Ophthalmopathy cases scored 3 or more on the Clinical Activity Score and 4 or more on NOSPECS grade, with duration below 3 months. The CDR3 spans 14 residues. Per the germline V gene, CDR1 is SGHAT and CDR2 is FQDESV (reference sequence). Trimming removed 1 base at V and 3 bases at J, with 9 bases between. The study, taken as a whole, reports: A median approximately 6.8 months before onset, the model predicted ophthalmopathy. Most thyroid clonotypes with frequency above 0.001 were detected in blood.

The chain links TRBV11-1 to TRBJ2-5; TRBD2 is a possible D gene (6 bases). The sequencing input was blood. The clonotype was recovered from a man aged 18 to 35 with Graves' ophthalmopathy. In nucleotides, the CDR3 is TGTGCCAGCAGCTTAGTACTAGCAGAAGAGACCCAGTACTTC. This translates into CASSLVLAEETQYF.